Included here is one T cell receptor (beta chain) sequence, with context. Clones were read by immunoSEQ multiplex PCR, and TCRdb kept only the in-frame ones, dropping some. The sample yields approximately 5,200 clones, around 79% seen once. Trimming took off 1 base at V and 1 base at J, with 5 bases between the two ends. In germline, CDR1 is MNHEY, CDR2 SVGAGI. This CDR3 is 13 amino acids long. Noted treatment: randomized to nivolumab then ipilimumab (arm A) or the reverse (arm B). None of the patients previously received DNA-damaging chemotherapy. Sorted cells were live CD3+CD8+, lacking CD19 and CD56, from PBMCs. This entry belongs to a study of sequential checkpoint blockade in melanoma. Study at large: Arm A got nivolumab then ipilimumab; arm B the reverse, 1:1. Each arm's sequence ended with maintenance nivolumab.

The rearrangement joins TRBV6-5 to TRBJ2-7; D is uncertain. This material consisted of CD8+ T cells sorted from blood (inferred from file names), taken from a patient given nivolumab and ipilimumab in sequence. This clonotype was obtained from a human donor with melanoma. The CDR3 DNA is TGTGCCAGCAGTTACTTCGTTTCCTACGAGCAGTACTTC. Its translation: CASSYFVSYEQYF.